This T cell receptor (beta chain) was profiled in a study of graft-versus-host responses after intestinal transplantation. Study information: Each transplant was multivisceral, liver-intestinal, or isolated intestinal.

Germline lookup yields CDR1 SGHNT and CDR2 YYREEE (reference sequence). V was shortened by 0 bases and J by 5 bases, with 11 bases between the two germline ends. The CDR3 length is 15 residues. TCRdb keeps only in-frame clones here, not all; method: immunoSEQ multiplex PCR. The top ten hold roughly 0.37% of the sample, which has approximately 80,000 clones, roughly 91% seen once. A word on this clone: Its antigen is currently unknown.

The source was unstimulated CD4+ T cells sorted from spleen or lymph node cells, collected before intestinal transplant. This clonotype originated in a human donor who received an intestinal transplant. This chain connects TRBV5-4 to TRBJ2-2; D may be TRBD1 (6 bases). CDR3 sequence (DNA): TGTGCCAGCAGCTTGGAACAGGGTAGAACCGGGGAGCTGTTTTTT. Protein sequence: CASSLEQGRTGELFF.